This TCR beta chain was sequenced in a study of a mutant IDH1 vaccine in newly diagnosed glioma. Study overall: Most patients had radiochemotherapy with temozolomide before enrollment; others had one alone. Held at week 35, visit V12 was the safety follow-up, and visit V13 followed at week 47. General study points: Pseudoprogression apparently tracked independently of changes in top peripheral T cell clonotypes.

The time point here: week 47, end of study. Mutant IDH1 20-mer peptide, at 300 ug, made up each vaccine dose, with topical imiquimod. Those who donated had recent WHO grade 3 or 4 IDH1-mutant, ATRX-lost astrocytomas. As concerns this clone: No antigen is known for it.

Germline assignment: CDR1 SEHNR and CDR2 FQNEAQ (reference sequence). This CDR3 is built from 12 residues. Trimming removed 5 bases at V and 2 bases at J, with 7 bases between. The method was immunoSEQ multiplex PCR; TCRdb's version includes in-frame clones alone and lacks a portion of them. The sample yields about 34,000 clones, more than 75% seen once. The sample consisted of PBMCs, taken from a glioma patient whose treatment included an IDH1 peptide vaccine. This sequence joins TRBV7-9 and TRBJ2-7; D gene unclear. The sequence derives from a woman between 25 and 40 years old with glioma. The CDR3 spells CASSPWTYEQYF. The CDR3 DNA reads as TGTGCCAGCAGCCCATGGACCTACGAGCAGTACTTC.